Following are 2 T cell receptor beta chains from one sample sequenced in a study of memory CD4+ T cells and cytomegalovirus serostatus. The sort gate was single viable CD3+CD4+CD8-CD45RO+ cells for memory CD4+ T cells. Clones were sequenced by immunoSEQ multiplex PCR, and TCRdb holds only the in-frame ones, with some missing. Here the sample spans tens of thousands of clones, around four fifths being singletons. The sequencing input was memory CD4+ T cells from blood. The receptor source for this set is an adult in good health and CMV-seronegative.

The chain links TRBV5-1 to TRBJ2-3, with D perhaps matching TRBD1 or TRBD2 (5 bases each). The germline gives CDR1 SGHRS, CDR2 YFSETQ. The CDR3 runs 15 residues. Between the trimmed V and J ends, which lost 0 bases and 5 bases, there was a span of 13 bases. The CDR3 loop reads CASSLGGDLRDTQYF. Written as DNA, the CDR3 is TGCGCCAGCAGCTTGGGTGGGGACCTGCGAGATACGCAGTATTTT.

The J gene is TRBJ2-5, the V gene TRBV7-2; D possibly corresponds to TRBD1 (5 bases). Germline V CDR1 and CDR2: SGHTA, FQGNSA. Trimming shortened V by 5 bases and J by 5 bases, and 9 bases separated the two germline ends. This CDR3 has 12 amino acids. Here the CDR3 DNA reads TGTGCCAGCAGCCAGGGCCTGGAGACCCAGTACTTC. Its translation is CASSQGLETQYF.